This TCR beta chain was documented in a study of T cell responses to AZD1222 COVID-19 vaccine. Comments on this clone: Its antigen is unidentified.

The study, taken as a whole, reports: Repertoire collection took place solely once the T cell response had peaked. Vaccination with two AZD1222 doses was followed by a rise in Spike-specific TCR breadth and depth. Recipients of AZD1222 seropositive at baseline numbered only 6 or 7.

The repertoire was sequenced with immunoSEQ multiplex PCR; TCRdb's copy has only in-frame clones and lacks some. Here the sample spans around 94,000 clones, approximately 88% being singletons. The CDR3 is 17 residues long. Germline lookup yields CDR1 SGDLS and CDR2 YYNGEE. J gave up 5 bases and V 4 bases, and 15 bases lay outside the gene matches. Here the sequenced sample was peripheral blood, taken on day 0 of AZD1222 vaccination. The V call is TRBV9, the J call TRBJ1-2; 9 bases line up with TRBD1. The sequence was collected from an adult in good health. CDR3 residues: CASSPGTGPIIPYGYTF. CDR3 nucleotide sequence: TGTGCCAGCAGCCCAGGGACAGGGCCCATTATCCCTTATGGCTACACCTTC.